Here is one TCR beta chain with its context. The antigen is undetermined. This record belongs to a study of identifying expanded T cells in peripheral blood. The method was immunoSEQ multiplex PCR; TCRdb's version includes in-frame clones alone and lacks a portion of them. The sample contains over 100,000 clones, less than 90% of which appear only once. During the collection period, no donor immune events like infections were recorded. Whole-study results and caveats: Clone count variance between two-week samples rose with total template count. Over about two and four weeks, about 15 and 18 clones changed, versus 1.2 between replicates.

The V gene end was trimmed by 11 bases and the J gene end by 4 bases; junction bases not matched to a gene: 10. The CDR3 consists of 13 residues. Germline V lookup: CDR1 MNHNS, CDR2 SASEGT. The rearrangement uses TRBV6-1 and TRBJ2-7; TRBD2 aligns across 8 bases. Sequenced material: blood. This TCR was sampled from a person between 18 and 75 years old in good health. As DNA, the CDR3 is TGTGCCTCAGCTGAGCGGGAGTGGTACGAGCAGTACTTC. This sequence encodes CASAEREWYEQYF.